These 9 T cell receptor beta chains came from one sample sequenced in a study of technical replicates of blood from a few donors. TCRdb keeps only in-frame clones here, not all; method: immunoSEQ multiplex PCR. The data show over 70,000 clones, around 90% seen once. Input material: T cells isolated from PBMCs. The source is a human donor in good health.

The chain recombines TRBV20-1 with TRBJ2-5; tentatively, D is TRBD1 (5 bases). V was pared by 6 bases and J by 4 bases, with 9 bases between. The CDR3 contains 11 residues. Per the germline V gene, CDR1 is DFQATT and CDR2 is SNEGSKA (reference sequence). CDR3 bases: TGCAGTGCGCCTCAGGGAGAGACCCAGTACTTC. As protein: CSAPQGETQYF.

The chain recombines TRBV6-5 with TRBJ2-7; tentatively, D is TRBD1 (6 bases). V was shortened by 6 bases and J by 4 bases, with 19 bases between the two germline ends. The CDR3 is made up of 15 amino acids. Germline CDR1 reads MNHEY; CDR2 reads SVGAGI. For the CDR3, the DNA is TGTGCCAGCAGGTCACAGGGAGTCACCTTTTACGAGCAGTACTTC. Translating gives CASRSQGVTFYEQYF.

This chain connects TRBV5-5 to TRBJ1-1; 9 bases agree with TRBD1. J lost 4 bases, V lost 0 bases, and 7 bases had no gene match. The CDR3 spans 16 residues. Germline assignment: CDR1 SGHKS and CDR2 YYEKEE (reference sequence). Written as DNA, the CDR3 is TGTGCCAGCAGCTTGGGGATGGACAGGGGTATCACTGAAGCTTTCTTT. Residues: CASSLGMDRGITEAFF.

CDR3 nucleotide sequence: TGCGCCAGCAGCTTGGCCGGAAAGGGGGACACTGAAGCTTTCTTT. As protein: CASSLAGKGDTEAFF. The rearrangement uses TRBV5-1 and TRBJ1-1; a possible D gene is TRBD1 (6 bases). The CDR3 has 15 amino acids. CDR1 is SGHRS, CDR2 YFSETQ, per germline. V dropped 0 bases and J dropped 3 bases, with 12 bases sitting between them.

This clone was counted a single time. The chain links TRBV19 to TRBJ2-1, with D possibly being TRBD2 (6 bases). The V end was cut by 5 bases, the J end by 5 bases, with 7 bases between. This CDR3 spans 12 amino acids. Germline V lookup: CDR1 LNHDA, CDR2 SQIVND (reference sequence). This CDR3 reads CASSWGDNEQFF. CDR3 nucleotides: TGTGCCAGTAGTTGGGGGGACAATGAGCAGTTCTTC.

This chain connects TRBV4-2 to TRBJ2-6; the D gene is possibly TRBD1 (5 bases). V shed 7 bases and J shed 0 bases, with 13 bases lying between them. The CDR3 consists of 16 residues. Germline V gene data show CDR1 as LGHNA and CDR2 as YNFKEQ. The CDR3 here is CASTHDRTSGANVLTF. CDR3 coding DNA: TGTGCCAGCACTCACGACAGAACCTCTGGGGCCAACGTCCTGACTTTC.

The gene calls are TRBV5-1 and TRBJ2-1, with 7 nucleotides matching TRBD1. With 3 bases clipped from V and 1 base from J, the junction kept 7 bases outside the gene matches. Germline values: CDR1 SGHRS, CDR2 YFSETQ. This CDR3 comprises 16 residues. The CDR3 sequence: CASSYRDSRSYNEQFF. The CDR3, as DNA: TGCGCCAGCAGCTACCGGGACAGCCGTTCCTACAATGAGCAGTTCTTC.

Only a few counts were recorded for this clone. The rearrangement joins TRBV6-1 to TRBJ1-2; TRBD1 is a possible D gene (5 bases). This CDR3 has 15 amino acids. The ends were cut back, 2 bases at V and 8 bases at J, with 18 bases in the middle. Germline CDR1 and CDR2: MNHNS and SASEGT. The chain's CDR3 is CASSEMEGAWIGYTF. In DNA form, the CDR3 reads TGTGCCAGCAGTGAAATGGAAGGGGCCTGGATCGGCTACACCTTC.

V is TRBV9 and J is TRBJ2-5; a weak D match, TRBD1 (6 bases). Germline assignment: CDR1 SGDLS and CDR2 YYNGEE. V shed 1 base and J shed 2 bases, with 12 bases lying between them. This CDR3 contains 15 residues. CDR3 in amino acids: CASSVIQGRQETQYF. In DNA, the CDR3 is TGTGCCAGCAGCGTAATCCAGGGGCGTCAAGAGACCCAGTACTTC.